These 23 T cell receptor beta chains originate from one sample sequenced in a study of spatial heterogeneity in lung cancer. Time point: sample taken at primary tumor resection. Sequencing of whole RNA from tumor, nontumor lung or frozen PBMC involved no sorting. TCRdb ran MiXCR on the 5' RACE reads and lists one entry per CDR3 protein. Of some 87,000 distinct CDR3 sequences listed, approximately 8.5% were seen once; the top ten hold about 7.1%. The source was PBMCs, collected at surgery. Receptors originate from a male donor with early-stage non-small cell lung cancer.

This clonotype has only a few counts. V gene TRBV4-2 combines with J gene TRBJ2-3, with D tentatively TRBD2 (5 bases). The germline CDR1 and CDR2 sequences are LGHNA and YNFKEQ. There are 14 residues in the CDR3. Trimming removed 3 bases from V and 0 bases from J, with 7 bases in between. Here the CDR3 reads CASSHPGSTDTQYF. CDR3 DNA: TGTGCCAGCAGCCATCCGGGAAGCACAGATACGCAGTATTTT.

This clonotype was counted a few times. The DNA is omitted, as the CDR3 cannot be located on it reliably, and the CDR3 follows TCRdb's listing. The J gene is TRBJ2-6, the V gene TRBV6-6; the D call TRBD1 from the table was never checked on the DNA. The germline V gene encodes CDR1 MNHNY and CDR2 SVGAGI (reference sequence). With termini counted, the CDR3 has 17 amino acids. The CDR3 is CASSTSTGKSGANVLTF.

The V call is TRBV7-2, the J call TRBJ1-5, with a possible D match to TRBD1 (5 bases). This CDR3 contains 15 residues. Trimming stripped 2 bases from V and 1 base from J, with 9 bases between. Germline CDR1 is SGHTA and CDR2 is FQGNSA. In DNA, the CDR3 is TGTGCCAGCAGCTTAACGGGGCAGAGCAATCAGCCCCAGCATTTT. It codes for CASSLTGQSNQPQHF.

This clonotype turned up a few times. The V and J genes are TRBV7-3 and TRBJ2-6; D unclear. The germline CDR1 and CDR2 sequences are SGHTA and FQGTGA. The CDR3 loop spans 16 amino acids. Trimming removed 4 bases from V and 0 bases from J, with 10 bases in between. CDR3 sequence reads: CASSSALSSGANVLTF. CDR3 in DNA: TGTGCCAGCAGCTCAGCCCTTAGCTCTGGGGCCAACGTCCTGACTTTC.

This clonotype was counted at least ten times. V gene TRBV9 combines with J gene TRBJ1-5; no definite D call. Germline lookup yields CDR1 SGDLS and CDR2 YYNGEE. V was shortened by 1 base and J by 6 bases, with 8 bases between the two germline ends. This CDR3 is 13 amino acids long. This chain's CDR3 is CASSVSGGQPQHF. The CDR3 bases are TGTGCCAGCAGCGTAAGTGGAGGTCAGCCCCAGCATTTT. Using reference TRBV9 and TRBJ1-5 for the parts outside the CDR3, the full variable domain is DSGVTQTPKHLITATGQRVTLRCSPRSGDLSVYWYQQSLDQGLQFLIQYYNGEERAKGNILERFSAQQFPDLHSELNLSSLELGDSALYFCASSVSGGQPQHFGDGTRLSIL.

This clonotype was seen ten or more times. The rearrangement links TRBV20-1 to TRBJ2-2; possible D gene TRBD1, 5 bases. The CDR3 runs to 15 residues. Trimming left V 7 bases short and J 4 bases short, with 19 bases between. The germline gives CDR1 DFQATT, CDR2 SNEGSKA (reference sequence). CDR3 region: CSVRTLRGGTGELFF. The CDR3 DNA is TGCAGTGTCCGAACCCTTAGGGGCGGCACCGGGGAGCTGTTTTTT.

This clonotype was seen repeatedly, ten times or more. The genes are TRBV6-5 and TRBJ2-7, with D possibly being TRBD2 (5 bases). Trimming cost V 5 bases and J 7 bases, with 9 bases left between them. Per the germline V gene, CDR1 is MNHEY and CDR2 is SVGAGI. The CDR3 totals 11 residues. CDR3 protein: CASSRSGEQYF. CDR3 nucleotides: TGTGCCAGCAGTCGATCGGGAGAGCAGTACTTC.

This clonotype has ten or more counts. The chain links TRBV19 to TRBJ2-1; maybe TRBD1 (7 bases). The CDR3 extends over 13 amino acids. Germline CDR1 and CDR2: LNHDA and SQIVND (reference sequence). Deletions cut 7 bases from V and 5 bases from J, with 12 bases between. The CDR3 DNA sequence: TGTGCCAGTATCAGCAGGGGGGACAATGAGCAGTTCTTC. Its protein product is CASISRGDNEQFF.

The chain uses TRBV2 and TRBJ2-7; 7 positions match TRBD2. The V gene's germline CDR1 is SNHLY and CDR2 FYNNEI. V lost 7 bases, J lost 5 bases, and 2 bases stayed unmatched. The CDR3 spans 11 residues. The CDR3 DNA follows: TGTGCCAGCAAACGGGAGGACGAGCAGTACTTC. It is translated as CASKREDEQYF. Using reference TRBV2 and TRBJ2-7 for the parts outside the CDR3, the full variable domain is EPEVTQTPSHQVTQMGQEVILRCVPISNHLYFYWYRQILGQKVEFLVSFYNNEISEKSEIFDDQFSVERPDGSNFTLKIRSTKLEDSAMYFCASKREDEQYFGPGTRLTVT.

This clonotype was recorded many times. The V and J genes are TRBV10-3 and TRBJ2-7; D is ambiguous. Germline CDR1 and CDR2: ENHRY and SYGVKD. This CDR3 is built from 13 residues. The germline V and J ends were trimmed by 6 bases and 0 bases, with 9 bases remaining between them. The CDR3 coding sequence is TGTGCCATCAGCGGCCGTAGCTCCTACGAGCAGTACTTC. It is translated as CAISGRSSYEQYF.

This clonotype was seen a few times. The rearrangement uses TRBV28 and TRBJ2-7; 13 bases align to TRBD2. The CDR3 is 17 amino acids. Germline V gene sequence: CDR1 MDHEN, CDR2 SYDVKM. V gave up 6 bases and J gave up 0 bases; unmatched junction bases: 8. For the CDR3, the DNA is TGTGCCAGCAGCTACCCGGGACTAGCGGGGAGCTCCTACGAGCAGTACTTC. Amino acids: CASSYPGLAGSSYEQYF.

This clonotype was picked up a small number of times. This sequence joins TRBV7-6 and TRBJ2-1; weak D call: TRBD1 (7 bases). The germline V gene encodes CDR1 SGHVS and CDR2 FNYEAQ. The CDR3 sequence is 14 residues long. Trimming took 4 bases from V and 9 from J, leaving 16 bases between them. CDR3 amino acids: CASSSGGWDSEQFF. DNA of the CDR3: TGTGCCAGCAGCTCCGGGGGATGGGACAGTGAGCAGTTCTTC.

Many counts were recorded for this clonotype. This chain uses TRBV18 with TRBJ2-5, with a tentative D call TRBD1 (6 bases). The CDR3 loop spans 14 amino acids. V dropped 4 bases and J dropped 1 base, with 10 bases sitting between them. In germline, CDR1 is KGHSH, CDR2 LQKENI. Here the CDR3 reads CASSLWTAQETQYF. The CDR3 DNA reads as TGTGCCAGCTCACTCTGGACAGCCCAAGAGACCCAGTACTTC.

The table lists this clonotype with many counts. The rearrangement joins TRBV7-2 to TRBJ2-4; 9 nucleotides match TRBD1. Germline trimming cut 6 bases from V and 6 bases from J; bases unmatched to any gene: 6. The V gene's germline CDR1 is SGHTA and CDR2 FQGNSA. The CDR3 is made up of 14 amino acids. The CDR3 sequence is CASSFRTGANIQYF. The CDR3, as DNA: TGTGCCAGCAGTTTTAGGACAGGGGCAAACATTCAGTACTTC.

The gene calls are TRBV11-1 and TRBJ1-1; tentatively, D is TRBD1 (5 bases). The length of the CDR3 is 15 residues. V was shortened by 5 bases and J by 3 bases, with 16 bases between the two germline ends. Looked up from germline, CDR1 is SGHAT and CDR2 is FQDESV (reference sequence). CDR3 region: CASSPRPGGDTEAFF. CDR3 coding DNA: TGTGCCAGCAGCCCCCGGCCCGGGGGGGACACTGAAGCTTTCTTT.

Many counts were recorded for this clonotype. The V call is TRBV21-1, the J call TRBJ1-5; the D segment call TRBD1 is taken from the table without a DNA check. TRBV21-1 corresponds to a pseudogene. CDR3 length: 17 residues. The CDR3 sequence is CASSKGSEDRGNQPQHF. CDR3 sequence (DNA): TGTGCCAGCAGCAAAGGATCAGAGGACAGGGGCAATCAGCCCCAGCATTTT.

The sample holds a few counts of this clonotype. This rearrangement joins TRBV9 to TRBJ2-3; D remains unclear. Trimming stripped 0 bases from V and 5 bases from J, with 7 bases between. Germline CDR1 and CDR2: SGDLS and YYNGEE. The CDR3 spans 13 residues. In nucleotides, the CDR3 is TGTGCCAGCAGCGTAGCTCAACTAGATACGCAGTATTTT. Its protein product is CASSVAQLDTQYF.

This clonotype was observed a few times. V and J are TRBV5-1 and TRBJ2-7; 10 nucleotides match TRBD2. V was pared by 5 bases and J by 0 bases, with 14 bases of the junction left unmatched. This CDR3 is built from 18 residues. CDR1 is SGHRS and CDR2 is YFSETQ in the germline V gene. The CDR3 region is CASRRGTSAFPFSYEQYF. As DNA, the CDR3 is TGCGCCAGCAGGCGCGGGACTAGCGCATTCCCGTTCTCCTACGAGCAGTACTTC.

This clonotype was seen repeatedly, ten times or more. The chain has TRBV2 and TRBJ2-3; D is undetermined. With 7 bases removed from V and 2 bases from J, the gap between germline ends came to 7 bases. The CDR3 spans 12 residues. Germline V gene sequence: CDR1 SNHLY, CDR2 FYNNEI. The CDR3 DNA reads as TGTGCCAGCATGCTAGACACAGATACGCAGTATTTT. Residues: CASMLDTDTQYF.

This clonotype has more than one count but fewer than ten. The CDR3 end shows no conserved phenylalanine or tryptophan, and so a read error is likely. The DNA is left out, because the CDR3 cannot be placed on it with certainty; the CDR3 is given as TCRdb lists it. This chain uses TRBV20-1 with TRBJ1-2. Germline CDR1 is DFQATT and CDR2 is SNEGSKA (reference sequence). Inclusive of both ends, the CDR3 amounts to 14 amino acids. CDR3 protein: CSARTPREREGETL.

The chain employs TRBV20-1 and TRBJ2-3, with TRBD2 matching over 9 bases. Germline-derived CDR1 and CDR2 are DFQATT and SNEGSKA (reference sequence). Germline trimming cut 1 base from V and 1 base from J; bases unmatched to any gene: 15. The CDR3 has 19 amino acids. CDR3 sequence: CSARVPPGGSGGRTDTQYF. DNA for the CDR3: TGCAGTGCTAGAGTCCCTCCGGGTGGTAGCGGGGGTCGCACAGATACGCAGTATTTT.

This clonotype was seen repeatedly, ten times or more. The genes are TRBV5-1 and TRBJ2-7, with 7 bases matching TRBD1. J gave up 1 base and V 7 bases, and 2 bases lay outside the gene matches. The CDR3 extends over 12 amino acids. In germline, CDR1 is SGHRS, CDR2 YFSETQ. The CDR3 loop is CASRDSSYEQYF. The CDR3, as DNA: TGCGCCAGCCGGGACAGTTCCTACGAGCAGTACTTC.

The chain couples TRBV3-1 to TRBJ2-3; possible D gene TRBD1, 5 bases. Germline values: CDR1 LGHDT, CDR2 YNNKEL (reference sequence). The V end lost 1 base, the J end lost 3 bases, and 11 bases lay between the germline ends. This CDR3 spans 15 amino acids. CDR3 in amino acids: CASSQGWQGTDTQYF. DNA of the CDR3: TGTGCCAGCAGCCAAGGGTGGCAGGGAACAGATACGCAGTATTTT.